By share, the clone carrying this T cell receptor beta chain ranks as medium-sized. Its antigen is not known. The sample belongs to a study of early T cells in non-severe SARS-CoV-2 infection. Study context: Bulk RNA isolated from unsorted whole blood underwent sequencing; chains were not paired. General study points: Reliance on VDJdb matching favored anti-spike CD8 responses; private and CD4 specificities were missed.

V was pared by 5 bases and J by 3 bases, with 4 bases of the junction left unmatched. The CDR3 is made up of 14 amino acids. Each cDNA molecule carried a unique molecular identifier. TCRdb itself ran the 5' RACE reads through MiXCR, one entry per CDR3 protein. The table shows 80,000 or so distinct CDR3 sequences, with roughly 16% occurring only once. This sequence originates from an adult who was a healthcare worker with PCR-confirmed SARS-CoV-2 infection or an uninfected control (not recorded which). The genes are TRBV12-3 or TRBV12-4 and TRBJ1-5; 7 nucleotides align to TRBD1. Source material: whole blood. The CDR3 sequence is CASSLGQNNQPQHF. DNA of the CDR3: TGTGCCAGCAGTCTGGGACAGAACAATCAGCCCCAGCATTTT.